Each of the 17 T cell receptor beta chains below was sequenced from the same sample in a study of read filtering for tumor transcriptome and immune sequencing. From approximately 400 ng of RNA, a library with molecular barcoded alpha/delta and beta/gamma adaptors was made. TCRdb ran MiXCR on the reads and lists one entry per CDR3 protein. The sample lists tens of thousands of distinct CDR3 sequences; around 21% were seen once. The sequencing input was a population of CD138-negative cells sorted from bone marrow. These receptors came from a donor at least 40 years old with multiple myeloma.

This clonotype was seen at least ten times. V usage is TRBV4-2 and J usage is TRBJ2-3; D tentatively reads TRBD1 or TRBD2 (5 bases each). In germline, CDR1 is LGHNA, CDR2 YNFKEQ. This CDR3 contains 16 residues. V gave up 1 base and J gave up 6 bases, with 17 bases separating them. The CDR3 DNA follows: TGTGCCAGCAGCCAAGCGGTCGGGGCTCGCGGGGATACGCAGTATTTT. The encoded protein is CASSQAVGARGDTQYF.

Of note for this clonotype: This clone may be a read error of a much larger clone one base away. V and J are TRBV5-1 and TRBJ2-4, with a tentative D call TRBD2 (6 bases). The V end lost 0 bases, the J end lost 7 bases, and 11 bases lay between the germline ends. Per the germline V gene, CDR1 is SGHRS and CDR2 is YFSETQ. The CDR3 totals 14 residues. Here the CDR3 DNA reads TGCGCCAGCAGCTTGGGTAGCGGTTCCAACATTCAGTACTTC. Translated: CASSLGSGSNIQYF.

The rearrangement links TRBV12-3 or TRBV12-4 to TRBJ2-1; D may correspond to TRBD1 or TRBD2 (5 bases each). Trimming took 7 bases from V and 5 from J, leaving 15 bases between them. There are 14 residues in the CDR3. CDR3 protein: CASIPNLGDNEQFF. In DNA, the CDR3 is TGTGCCAGCATCCCTAACTTGGGGGACAATGAGCAGTTCTTC.

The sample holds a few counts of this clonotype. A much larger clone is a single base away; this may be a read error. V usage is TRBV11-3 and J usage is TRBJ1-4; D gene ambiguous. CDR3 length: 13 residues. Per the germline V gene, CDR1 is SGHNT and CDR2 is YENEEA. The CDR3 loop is CAGSVGNGRKLFF. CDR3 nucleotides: TGTGCCGGCAGCGTTGGAAACGGGAGGAAACTGTTTTTT.

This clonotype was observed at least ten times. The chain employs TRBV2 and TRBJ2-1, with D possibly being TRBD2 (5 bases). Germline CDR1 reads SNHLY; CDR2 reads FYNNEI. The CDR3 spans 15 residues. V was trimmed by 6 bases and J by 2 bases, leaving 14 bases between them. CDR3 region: CASRLGALTYNEQFF. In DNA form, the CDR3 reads TGTGCCAGCAGGTTGGGAGCACTAACCTACAATGAGCAGTTCTTC. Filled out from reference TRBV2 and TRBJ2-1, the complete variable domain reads EPEVTQTPSHQVTQMGQEVILRCVPISNHLYFYWYRQILGQKVEFLVSFYNNEISEKSEIFDDQFSVERPDGSNFTLKIRSTKLEDSAMYFCASRLGALTYNEQFFGPGTRLTVL.

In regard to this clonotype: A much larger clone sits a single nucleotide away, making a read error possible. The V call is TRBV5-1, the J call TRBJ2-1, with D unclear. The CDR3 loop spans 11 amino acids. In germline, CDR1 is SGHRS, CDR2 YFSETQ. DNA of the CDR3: TGCGCCGGCAGCACAGTGAATGAGCAGTTCTTC. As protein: CAGSTVNEQFF.

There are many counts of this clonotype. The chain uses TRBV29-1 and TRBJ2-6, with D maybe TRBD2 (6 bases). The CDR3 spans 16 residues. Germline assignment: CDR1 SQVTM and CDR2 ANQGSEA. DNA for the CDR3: TGCATCCCGCGGGGTGCCTTAAACTCTGGGGCCAACGTCCTGACTTTC. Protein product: CIPRGALNSGANVLTF. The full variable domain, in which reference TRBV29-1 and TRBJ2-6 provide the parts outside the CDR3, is SAVISQKPSRDICQRGTSLTIQCQVDSQVTMMFWYRQQPGQSLTLIATANQGSEATYESGFVIDKFPISRPNLTFSTLTVSNMSPEDSSIYLCIPRGALNSGANVLTFGAGSRLTVL.

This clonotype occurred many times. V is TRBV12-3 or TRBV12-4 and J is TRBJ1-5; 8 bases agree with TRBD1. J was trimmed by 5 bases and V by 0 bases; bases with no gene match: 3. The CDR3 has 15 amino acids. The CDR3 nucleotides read TGTGCCAGCAGTTTAGCGGACAGGGAGGATCAGCCCCAGCATTTT. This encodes CASSLADREDQPQHF.

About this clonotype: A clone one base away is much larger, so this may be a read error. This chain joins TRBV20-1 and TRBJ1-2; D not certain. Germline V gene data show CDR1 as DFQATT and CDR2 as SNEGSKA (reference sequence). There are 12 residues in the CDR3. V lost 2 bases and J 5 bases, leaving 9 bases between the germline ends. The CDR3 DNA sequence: TGCAGTGCTAGATGGGAAACATATGGCTACACCTTC. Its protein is CSARWETYGYTF.

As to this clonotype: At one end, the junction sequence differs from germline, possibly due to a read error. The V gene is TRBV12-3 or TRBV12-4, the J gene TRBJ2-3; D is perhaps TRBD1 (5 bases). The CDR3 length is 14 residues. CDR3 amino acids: CASGFGAETDTQYF. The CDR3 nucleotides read TGTGCCAGCGGTTTTGGGGCAGAGACAGATACGCAGTATTTT.

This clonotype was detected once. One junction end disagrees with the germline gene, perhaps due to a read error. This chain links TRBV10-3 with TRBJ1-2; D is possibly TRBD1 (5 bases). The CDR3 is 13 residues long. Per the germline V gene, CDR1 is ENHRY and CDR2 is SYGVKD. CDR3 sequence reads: CAISTTDNYGYAF. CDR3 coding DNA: TGTGCCATCAGTACGACAGATAACTATGGCTACGCCTTC.

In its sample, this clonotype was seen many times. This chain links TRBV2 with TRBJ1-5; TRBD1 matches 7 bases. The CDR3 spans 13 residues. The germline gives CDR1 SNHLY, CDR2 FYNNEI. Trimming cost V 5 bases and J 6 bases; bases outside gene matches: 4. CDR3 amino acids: CASSQGTVQPQHF. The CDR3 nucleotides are TGTGCCAGCAGTCAGGGGACAGTTCAGCCCCAGCATTTT.

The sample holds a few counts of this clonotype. CDR3 protein: CANRTADPHSPGANVLTF. The CDR3, as DNA: TGTGCCAACCGAACGGCGGACCCTCATAGCCCCGGGGCCAACGTCCTGACTTTC. The chain couples TRBV7-6 to TRBJ2-6; unclear D gene. The germline V gene has CDR1 SGHVS and CDR2 FNYEAQ. This CDR3 is 18 amino acids long. Trimming cost V 10 bases and J 4 bases, with 26 bases left between them. The variable domain in full, completed from reference TRBV7-6 and TRBJ2-6, reads GAGVSQSPRYKVTKRGQDVALRCDPISGHVSLYWYRQALGQGPEFLTYFNYEAQQDKSGLPNDRFSAERPEGSISTLTIQRTEQRDSAMYRCANRTADPHSPGANVLTFGAGSRLTVL.

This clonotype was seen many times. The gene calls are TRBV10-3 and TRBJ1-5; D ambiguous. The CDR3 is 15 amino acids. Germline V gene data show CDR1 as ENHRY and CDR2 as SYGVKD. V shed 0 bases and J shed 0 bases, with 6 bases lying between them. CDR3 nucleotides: TGTGCCATCAGTGAGTCGATTTATAGCAATCAGCCCCAGCATTTT. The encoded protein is CAISESIYSNQPQHF.

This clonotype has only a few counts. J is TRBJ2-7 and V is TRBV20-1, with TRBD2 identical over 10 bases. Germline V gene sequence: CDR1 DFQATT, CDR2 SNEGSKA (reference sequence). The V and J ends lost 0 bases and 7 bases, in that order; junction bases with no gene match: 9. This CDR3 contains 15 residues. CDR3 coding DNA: TGCAGTGCTAGAGATCGAGGACTAGCGGCCGGAGAGCAGTACTTC. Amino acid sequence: CSARDRGLAAGEQYF.

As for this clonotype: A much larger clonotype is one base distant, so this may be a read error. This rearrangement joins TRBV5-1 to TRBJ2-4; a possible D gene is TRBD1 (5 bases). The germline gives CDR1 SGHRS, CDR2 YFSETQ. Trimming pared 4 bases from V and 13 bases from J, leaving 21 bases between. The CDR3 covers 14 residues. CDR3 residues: CASSPAHRMARQYF. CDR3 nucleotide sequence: TGCGCCAGCAGCCCCGCCCACAGGATGGCGCGACAGTACTTC. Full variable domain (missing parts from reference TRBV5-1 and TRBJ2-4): KAGVTQTPRYLIKTRGQQVTLSCSPISGHRSVSWYQQTPGQGLQFLFEYFSETQRNKGNFPGRFSGRQFSNSRSEMNVSTLELGDSALYLCASSPAHRMARQYFGAGTRLSVL.

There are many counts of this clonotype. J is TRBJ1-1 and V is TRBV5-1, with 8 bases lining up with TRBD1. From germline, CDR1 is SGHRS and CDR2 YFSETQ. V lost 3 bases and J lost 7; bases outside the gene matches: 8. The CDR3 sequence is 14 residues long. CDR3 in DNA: TGCGCCAGCAGCTGGAATACCGGGACAGGTGAAGCTTTCTTT. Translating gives CASSWNTGTGEAFF.